This TCR beta chain was sequenced in a study of blood T cells in healthy people across ages. This clonotype was recorded a few times. The use of a sample-barcoded 5' primer and a J-beta primer mix characterized a second PCR of roughly 7 to 11 cycles. A single record per CDR3 protein comes from TCRdb applying MiXCR to the 5' RACE reads. This sample carries some 1.4 million distinct CDR3 sequences, about 43% of them seen once, and the ten largest clones take less than 8%. Germline V gene lookup returns CDR1 MNHNS and CDR2 SASEGT. V was pared by 0 bases and J by 5 bases, with 4 bases of the junction left unmatched. This CDR3 comprises 14 residues.

This TCR derives from a woman younger than 35 in good health. Sequenced: blood. J is TRBJ2-7 and V is TRBV6-1, with 7 positions matching TRBD1. The CDR3 DNA sequence: TGTGCCAGCAGTGAAGCGCTGGGACAGAACGAGCAGTACTTC. This sequence encodes CASSEALGQNEQYF.